This T cell receptor beta chain came from a study of OX40 agonist ivuxolimab in advanced cancers. Study overall: Patients were dosed with the agonistic anti-OX40 (CD134) antibody ivuxolimab. Whole-study results and caveats: Normalized T-cell clonal expansion was also low in some nonresponders.

CDR1 SGHRS and CDR2 YFSETQ come from the germline V gene. V lost 5 bases and J lost 4, with 15 bases in between. The length of the CDR3 is 14 residues. Libraries were prepared by immunoSEQ multiplex PCR; TCRdb keeps only in-frame clonotypes and omits some of them. The sample has 45,000 to 50,000 clones, roughly 86% seen once; the top ten hold 1.9%. As regards this clone: The antigen remains undetermined.

This material consisted of CD4+ or CD8+ T cells sorted from blood, taken in a trial of the OX40 agonist ivuxolimab. The genes are TRBV5-1 and TRBJ1-1; the D is unclear. The sequence came from an adult with an advanced solid tumor such as melanoma, head and neck, liver or kidney cancer. CDR3 protein: CASRRDGTATEAFF. The CDR3 nucleotides read TGCGCCAGCAGACGCGACGGCACAGCCACTGAAGCTTTCTTT.